This record covers a single TCR beta chain. The sample comes from a study of control samples from healthy donors and cancer patients. Germline CDR1 is ENHRY and CDR2 is SYGVKD. Trimming cost V 6 bases and J 1 base; bases outside gene matches: 7. The CDR3 extends over 15 amino acids. Sequenced by immunoSEQ multiplex PCR; TCRdb stores in-frame clones only, minus some. The top ten clones hold roughly 1.3% of a sample with over 150,000 clones, more than 80% of them seen once. The specimen sequenced was blood. The chain combines TRBV10-3 with TRBJ2-7; 9 bases agree with TRBD1. The clonotype originates from a man under 40 in good health. CDR3 amino acids: CAIRITGTGSYEQYF. In DNA, the CDR3 is TGTGCCATCAGAATTACCGGGACAGGGTCCTACGAGCAGTACTTC.